Below, 30 T cell receptor beta chains from the same sample are listed, as sequenced in a study of cytomegalovirus exposure and HLA in healthy donors. This PCR relied on a set of 60 Vbeta primers and 13 Jbeta primers. Here immunoSEQ multiplex PCR was the method, and the copy in TCRdb shows in-frame clones only, minus some. The sample shows about 99,000 clones, approximately 79% of them seen only once. Sequencing was done on a sample of PBMCs. These receptors all stem from a middle-aged man in good health and CMV-seropositive.

The gene calls are TRBV5-1 and TRBJ2-1; 7 nucleotides align to TRBD1. The CDR3 is made up of 14 amino acids. Germline V CDR1 and CDR2: SGHRS, YFSETQ. The trim removed 4 bases at V and 5 bases at J, leaving 6 bases unmatched. DNA of the CDR3: TGCGCCAGCAGCCCCGGGACAGAGAACAATGAGCAGTTCTTC. It specifies CASSPGTENNEQFF.

This clone was found once. V is TRBV5-1 and J is TRBJ2-7, with 9 bases identical to TRBD2. CDR3 length: 19 amino acids. Germline values: CDR1 SGHRS, CDR2 YFSETQ. The V segment lost 2 bases and the J segment 0 bases; nucleotides outside the gene matches: 15. The CDR3 sequence: CASSLLTSGSLGSSYEQYF. In DNA, the CDR3 is TGCGCCAGCAGCTTACTGACTAGCGGTTCCTTGGGAAGCTCCTACGAGCAGTACTTC.

The V and J genes are TRBV4-3 and TRBJ2-3; maybe TRBD1 (6 bases). Germline V lookup: CDR1 LGHNA, CDR2 YSLEER. V lost 1 base, J lost 3 bases, and 14 bases lay in between. CDR3 length: 16 amino acids. This CDR3 reads CASSQGSDRNTDTQYF. CDR3 DNA: TGCGCCAGCAGCCAAGGGTCCGACAGGAATACAGATACGCAGTATTTT.

This rearrangement joins TRBV6-1 to TRBJ2-2, with 7 bases that match TRBD2. The germline gives CDR1 MNHNS, CDR2 SASEGT. Unmatched junction bases numbered 10, after V lost 1 base and J lost 5 bases. This CDR3 has 17 amino acids. The CDR3 DNA reads TGTGCCAGCAGTGAAGGTCCGAGCGGGATATGGACCGGGGAGCTGTTTTTT. Translation: CASSEGPSGIWTGELFF.

This clone showed up just once. The chain recombines TRBV7-6 with TRBJ2-1; 9 bases are a match to TRBD1. There are 14 residues in the CDR3. V lost 5 bases, J lost 3 bases, and 2 bases stayed unmatched. Germline V gene data show CDR1 as SGHVS and CDR2 as FNYEAQ. CDR3 coding DNA: TGTGCCAGCAGCCCGGGACAGGGCTACAATGAGCAGTTCTTC. It is translated as CASSPGQGYNEQFF.

The rearrangement joins TRBV19 to TRBJ2-3; weak D call: TRBD1 (5 bases). The CDR3 runs 15 residues. V gave up 4 bases and J gave up 2 bases, with 13 bases separating them. Looked up from germline, CDR1 is LNHDA and CDR2 is SQIVND (reference sequence). The CDR3 DNA sequence: TGTGCCAGTAGTACGGGCAGGGCAAACACAGATACGCAGTATTTT. Protein product: CASSTGRANTDTQYF. The variable domain in full, completed from reference TRBV19 and TRBJ2-3, reads DGGITQSPKYLFRKEGQNVTLSCEQNLNHDAMYWYRQDPGQGLRLIYYSQIVNDFQKGDIAEGYSVSREKKESFPLTVTSAQKNPTAFYLCASSTGRANTDTQYFGPGTRLTVL.

The chain employs TRBV2 and TRBJ2-7; 9 nucleotides match TRBD1. Germline CDR1 reads SNHLY; CDR2 reads FYNNEI. The CDR3 consists of 13 residues. V dropped 10 bases and J dropped 4; count of bases not matched to a gene: 8. DNA for the CDR3: TGTGCCACTCGGCAGGGACAGGGTTACGAGCAGTACTTC. Translation gives CATRQGQGYEQYF.

This chain connects TRBV4-3 to TRBJ2-7; TRBD2 is a possible D gene (6 bases). The V end lost 3 bases, the J end lost 0 bases, and 15 bases lay between the germline ends. There are 16 residues in the CDR3. Germline CDR1 and CDR2: LGHNA and YSLEER. CDR3 protein: CASSQGLQSHSYEQYF. CDR3 nucleotide sequence: TGCGCCAGCAGCCAGGGACTCCAAAGCCACTCCTACGAGCAGTACTTC.

For the CDR3, the DNA is TGCAGCGTTGATGGGGGCAGGGGATCGTTCTATGAGCAGTTCTTC. Translation: CSVDGGRGSFYEQFF. The chain is built from TRBV29-1 and TRBJ2-1; D may be TRBD1 (6 bases). The V gene's germline CDR1 is SQVTM and CDR2 ANQGSEA. Trimming pared 3 bases from V and 8 bases from J, leaving 20 bases between. CDR3 length: 15 residues.

The chain carries TRBV6-6 and TRBJ1-5, with D possibly being TRBD1 (5 bases). CDR1 and CDR2 from the germline V gene are MNHNY and SVGAGI (reference sequence). Trimming cost V 5 bases and J 4 bases, with 12 bases left between them. The CDR3 runs 14 residues. CDR3 region: CASSLDSKNQPQHF. For the CDR3, the DNA is TGTGCCAGCAGTCTCGACAGTAAGAATCAGCCCCAGCATTTT.

The J gene is TRBJ2-7, the V gene TRBV5-1, with D perhaps matching TRBD1 (6 bases). This CDR3 has 15 amino acids. In germline, CDR1 is SGHRS, CDR2 YFSETQ. The V end lost 1 base, the J end lost 0 bases, and 11 bases lay between the germline ends. Here the CDR3 DNA reads TGCGCCAGCAGCTTGCCTCAGGGGCCCTCCTACGAGCAGTACTTC. Its translation is CASSLPQGPSYEQYF.

The chain combines TRBV5-1 with TRBJ2-7, with 7 bases aligning to TRBD2. The CDR3 covers 13 residues. V lost 0 bases, J lost 7 bases, and 4 bases stayed unmatched. The germline CDR1 and CDR2 sequences are SGHRS and YFSETQ. CDR3 nucleotides: TGCGCCAGCAGCTTGGCCAGGGAGGGAGAGCAGTACTTC. It yields the protein CASSLAREGEQYF.

This chain uses TRBV7-3 with TRBJ2-3, with TRBD2 as a possible D gene (5 bases). CDR1 and CDR2 (germline): SGHTA, FQGTGA. The V end lost 4 bases, the J end lost 0 bases, and 8 bases lay between the germline ends. CDR3 size: 14 residues. Here the CDR3 DNA reads TGTGCCAGCAGCTCCAGAGGGAGCACAGATACGCAGTATTTT. Its translation is CASSSRGSTDTQYF. The variable domain in full, completed from reference TRBV7-3 and TRBJ2-3, reads GAGVSQTPSNKVTEKGKYVELRCDPISGHTALYWYRQSLGQGPEFLIYFQGTGAADDSGLPNDRFFAVRPEGSVSTLKIQRTERGDSAVYLCASSSRGSTDTQYFGPGTRLTVL.

This clone was picked up a small number of times. The chain employs TRBV5-4 and TRBJ2-7; 16 nucleotides agree with TRBD2. The CDR3 is 17 amino acids. The V gene's germline CDR1 is SGHNT and CDR2 YYREEE (reference sequence). The V gene end was trimmed by 2 bases and the J gene end by 3 bases; junction bases not matched to a gene: 5. The CDR3 sequence is CASSFGTSGRAVYEQYF. For the CDR3, the DNA is TGTGCCAGCAGCTTTGGGACTAGCGGGAGGGCCGTCTACGAGCAGTACTTC.

The V call is TRBV4-3, the J call TRBJ1-5; 9 nucleotides line up with TRBD1. The V segment lost 3 bases and the J segment 5 bases; nucleotides outside the gene matches: 8. CDR1 and CDR2 from the germline V gene are LGHNA and YSLEER. This CDR3 has 16 residues. The chain's CDR3 is CASSQAQGALYQPQHF. CDR3 nucleotides: TGCGCCAGCAGCCAGGCACAGGGGGCCCTTTATCAGCCCCAGCATTTT.

The chain links TRBV10-3 to TRBJ2-7, with D possibly being TRBD1 (6 bases). The germline V and J ends were trimmed by 6 bases and 2 bases, with 14 bases remaining between them. The CDR3 length is 14 residues. Per the germline V gene, CDR1 is ENHRY and CDR2 is SYGVKD. The CDR3 spells CAISPDSQTYEQYF. CDR3 bases: TGTGCCATCAGCCCGGACAGCCAAACCTACGAGCAGTACTTC.

V is TRBV18 and J is TRBJ2-7, with unresolved D. Germline-derived CDR1 and CDR2 are KGHSH and LQKENI. The ends were cut back, 4 bases at V and 1 base at J, with 8 bases in the middle. The CDR3 contains 13 residues. In DNA, the CDR3 is TGTGCCAGCTCACTGGGCAGATCCTACGAGCAGTACTTC. Its protein product is CASSLGRSYEQYF.

The V call is TRBV6-1, the J call TRBJ2-2, with 11 bases that match TRBD2. The germline V gene has CDR1 MNHNS and CDR2 SASEGT. J gave up 1 base and V 1 base, and 5 bases lay outside the gene matches. CDR3 length: 18 amino acids. CDR3 DNA sequence: TGTGCCAGCAGTGAAGTGGGACTAGCGGAACGGAACACCGGGGAGCTGTTTTTT. Translation gives CASSEVGLAERNTGELFF.

V is TRBV5-1 and J is TRBJ2-1, with 9 nucleotides matching TRBD2. The CDR3 contains 15 residues. CDR1 is SGHRS, CDR2 YFSETQ, per germline. Trimming took 4 bases from V and 9 from J; bases not matched to a gene: 11. The CDR3 protein is CASSLSGSISGEQFF. In DNA, the CDR3 is TGCGCCAGCAGCCTTAGCGGGAGCATTTCTGGTGAGCAGTTCTTC. The variable domain in full, completed from reference TRBV5-1 and TRBJ2-1, reads KAGVTQTPRYLIKTRGQQVTLSCSPISGHRSVSWYQQTPGQGLQFLFEYFSETQRNKGNFPGRFSGRQFSNSRSEMNVSTLELGDSALYLCASSLSGSISGEQFFGPGTRLTVL.

This clone showed up just once. The chain is built from TRBV19 and TRBJ1-4, with TRBD1 identical over 7 bases. The CDR3 runs to 15 residues. Losses at the gene ends were 3 bases for V and 5 bases for J; bases not matched to a gene: 6. The germline gives CDR1 LNHDA, CDR2 SQIVND (reference sequence). The CDR3 nucleotides read TGTGCCAGTAGTATCGGGGGACAGCAGAATGAAAAACTGTTTTTT. This gives the protein CASSIGGQQNEKLFF.

The chain employs TRBV4-2 and TRBJ1-5; 11 positions match TRBD1. V shed 4 bases and J 2 bases; nucleotides not matched to a gene: 7. Germline values: CDR1 LGHNA, CDR2 YNFKEQ. The CDR3 is 17 residues long. The CDR3 sequence: CASSPGQGARGNQPQHF. Here the CDR3 DNA reads TGTGCCAGCAGCCCTGGACAGGGGGCGCGGGGCAATCAGCCCCAGCATTTT.

The gene calls are TRBV27 and TRBJ2-5, with a weak D call TRBD2 (6 bases). This CDR3 has 14 residues. Germline-derived CDR1 and CDR2 are MNHEY and SMNVEV (reference sequence). V shed 7 bases and J shed 5 bases, with 17 bases lying between them. CDR3 DNA sequence: TGTGCCAGCACCAGAAGGCCGGGGAGGGAGACCCAGTACTTC. Translating gives CASTRRPGRETQYF.

This clone was detected once. CDR3 in DNA: TGTGCCAGCAGCGTAGGAGGGAATAGCAATCAGCCCCAGCATTTT. This gives the protein CASSVGGNSNQPQHF. This chain links TRBV9 with TRBJ1-5; D unclear. The length of the CDR3 is 15 residues. CDR1 and CDR2 from the germline V gene are SGDLS and YYNGEE. V was trimmed by 0 bases and J by 0 bases, leaving 7 bases between them.

This chain joins TRBV11-3 and TRBJ2-2, with a weak D call TRBD1 (6 bases). V lost 4 bases, J lost 1 base, and 16 bases lay in between. There are 17 residues in the CDR3. Germline V lookup: CDR1 SGHNT, CDR2 YENEEA. CDR3 in amino acids: CASSSMRLGGNTGELFF. The CDR3 DNA reads TGTGCCAGCAGCTCGATGCGCCTAGGGGGGAACACCGGGGAGCTGTTTTTT.

This clone is a singleton in its sample. The genes are TRBV5-4 and TRBJ2-7; 9 bases fit TRBD2. V was pared by 0 bases and J by 6 bases, with 10 bases of the junction left unmatched. The CDR3 loop spans 16 amino acids. The germline gives CDR1 SGHNT, CDR2 YYREEE (reference sequence). As DNA, the CDR3 is TGTGCCAGCAGCTTGGCCCCGGCAGGTAGCGGGAGCGAGCAGTACTTC. Amino acids: CASSLAPAGSGSEQYF.

This clone was observed a few times. J is TRBJ2-7 and V is TRBV11-2; D not resolved. The germline CDR1 and CDR2 sequences are SGHAT and FQNNGV. The CDR3 consists of 12 residues. V was cut by 6 bases and J by 2 bases, with 8 bases left in between. CDR3 region: CASREPTYEQYF. The CDR3 DNA sequence: TGTGCCAGCAGAGAGCCCACCTACGAGCAGTACTTC.

The rearrangement joins TRBV29-1 to TRBJ2-7, with D uncertain. Germline CDR1 and CDR2: SQVTM and ANQGSEA. The CDR3 spans 13 residues. V shed 5 bases and J shed 2 bases, with 13 bases lying between them. The CDR3 loop reads CSVIGQRTYEQYF. CDR3 DNA: TGCAGCGTTATAGGTCAGCGTACCTACGAGCAGTACTTC.

The CDR3 DNA reads as TGTGCCATCAGTGGACTAGCGGGAGCTTCTAGCACAGATACGCAGTATTTT. Translated, it gives CAISGLAGASSTDTQYF. The chain joins TRBV10-3 to TRBJ2-3; 12 positions match TRBD2. The CDR3 length is 17 residues. Losses at the gene ends were 4 bases for V and 0 bases for J; bases not matched to a gene: 5. The germline gives CDR1 ENHRY, CDR2 SYGVKD.

This sequence joins TRBV14 and TRBJ1-6; TRBD1 is a possible D gene (6 bases). There are 16 residues in the CDR3. Looked up from germline, CDR1 is SGHDN and CDR2 is FVKESK. The ends were cut back, 4 bases at V and 0 bases at J, with 10 bases in the middle. The CDR3 is CASSLGQSSYNSPLHF. The CDR3 coding sequence is TGTGCCAGCAGCCTTGGACAGAGCTCCTATAATTCACCCCTCCACTTT. The full variable domain, in which reference TRBV14 and TRBJ1-6 provide the parts outside the CDR3, is EAGVTQFPSHSVIEKGQTVTLRCDPISGHDNLYWYRRVMGKEIKFLLHFVKESKQDESGMPNNRFLAERTGGTYSTLKVQPAELEDSGVYFCASSLGQSSYNSPLHFGNGTRLTVT.

The V gene is TRBV7-9, the J gene TRBJ2-7, with unresolved D. V shed 4 bases and J shed 3 bases, with 7 bases lying between them. The germline V gene encodes CDR1 SEHNR and CDR2 FQNEAQ (reference sequence). This CDR3 is 12 amino acids long. The CDR3 DNA reads as TGTGCCAGCAGCTCCGACAACTACGAGCAGTACTTC. Amino acid sequence: CASSSDNYEQYF.